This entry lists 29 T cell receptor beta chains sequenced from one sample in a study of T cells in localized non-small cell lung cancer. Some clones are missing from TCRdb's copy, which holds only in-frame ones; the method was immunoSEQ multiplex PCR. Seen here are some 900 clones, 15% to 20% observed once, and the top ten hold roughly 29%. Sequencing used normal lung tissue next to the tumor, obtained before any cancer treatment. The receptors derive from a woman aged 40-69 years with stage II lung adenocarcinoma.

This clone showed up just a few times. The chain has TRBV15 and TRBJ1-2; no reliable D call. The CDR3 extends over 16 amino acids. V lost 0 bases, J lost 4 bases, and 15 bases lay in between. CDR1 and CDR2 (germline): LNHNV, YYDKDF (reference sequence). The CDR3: CATSREAGSLLYGYTF. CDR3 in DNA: TGTGCCACCAGCAGAGAGGCAGGCTCTCTGCTCTATGGCTACACCTTC.

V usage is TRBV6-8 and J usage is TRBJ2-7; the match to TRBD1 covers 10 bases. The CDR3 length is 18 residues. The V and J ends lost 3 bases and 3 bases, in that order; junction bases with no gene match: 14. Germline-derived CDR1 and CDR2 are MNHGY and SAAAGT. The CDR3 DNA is TGTGCCAGCAGTTATTTTCTCGACAGGGGGGACAGGGGCTACGAGCAGTACTTC. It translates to CASSYFLDRGDRGYEQYF.

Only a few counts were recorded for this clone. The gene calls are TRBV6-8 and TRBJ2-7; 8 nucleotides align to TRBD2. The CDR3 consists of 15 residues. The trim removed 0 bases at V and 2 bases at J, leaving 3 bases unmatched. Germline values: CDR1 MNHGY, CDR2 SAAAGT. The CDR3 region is CASSYSTSAAYEQYF. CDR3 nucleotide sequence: TGTGCCAGCAGTTACTCGACTAGCGCCGCCTACGAGCAGTACTTC.

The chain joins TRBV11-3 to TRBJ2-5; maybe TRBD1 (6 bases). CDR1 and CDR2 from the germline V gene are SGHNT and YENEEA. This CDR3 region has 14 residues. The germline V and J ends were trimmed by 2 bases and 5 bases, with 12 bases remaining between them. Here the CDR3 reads CASSLLQGEETQYF. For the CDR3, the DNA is TGTGCCAGCAGCTTATTACAGGGTGAGGAGACCCAGTACTTC.

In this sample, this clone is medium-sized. CDR3 residues: CAIDNGANTEAFF. The CDR3 bases are TGTGCCATTGACAACGGAGCGAACACTGAAGCTTTCTTT. The chain has TRBV7-2 and TRBJ1-1; D is ambiguous. The V end lost 10 bases, the J end lost 1 base, and 13 bases lay between the germline ends. Germline V gives CDR1 SGHTA, CDR2 FQGNSA. CDR3 size: 13 residues.

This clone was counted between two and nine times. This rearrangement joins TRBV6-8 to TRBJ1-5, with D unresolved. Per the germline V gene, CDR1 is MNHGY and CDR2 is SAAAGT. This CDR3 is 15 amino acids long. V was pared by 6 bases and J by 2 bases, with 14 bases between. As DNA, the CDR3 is TGTGCCAGCAGACCGGGCCTCGTGGGCAATCAGCCCCAGCATTTT. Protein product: CASRPGLVGNQPQHF.

Here the CDR3 DNA reads TGCGCCAGCACCCCATTAGCGGCTAGCACCGGGGAGCTGTTTTTT. It specifies CASTPLAASTGELFF. The gene calls are TRBV23-1 and TRBJ2-2, with D perhaps matching TRBD2 (6 bases). TRBV23-1 is recorded as an ORF, its role being uncertain. This CDR3 has 15 amino acids. V lost 7 bases and J 4 bases, leaving 16 bases between the germline ends.

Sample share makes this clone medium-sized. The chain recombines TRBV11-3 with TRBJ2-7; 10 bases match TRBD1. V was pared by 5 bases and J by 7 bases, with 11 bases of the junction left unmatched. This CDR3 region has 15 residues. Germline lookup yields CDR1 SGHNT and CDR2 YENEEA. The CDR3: CASSLDRGNVREQYF. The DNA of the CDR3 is TGTGCCAGCAGCCTGGACAGGGGGAACGTCAGGGAGCAGTACTTC.

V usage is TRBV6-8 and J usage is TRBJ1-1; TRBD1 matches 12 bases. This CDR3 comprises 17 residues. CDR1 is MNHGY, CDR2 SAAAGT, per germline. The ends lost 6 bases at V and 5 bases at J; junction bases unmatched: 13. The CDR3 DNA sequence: TGTGCCAGCAGCTTCCCGGGACAGGGGGCGCCAAGGACTGAAGCTTTCTTT. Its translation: CASSFPGQGAPRTEAFF.

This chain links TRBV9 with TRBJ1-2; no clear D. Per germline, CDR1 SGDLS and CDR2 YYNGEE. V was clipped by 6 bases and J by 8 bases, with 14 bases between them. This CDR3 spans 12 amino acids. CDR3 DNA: TGTGCCAGCATGAAAGAAGGCGCCGGCTACACCTTC. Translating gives CASMKEGAGYTF.

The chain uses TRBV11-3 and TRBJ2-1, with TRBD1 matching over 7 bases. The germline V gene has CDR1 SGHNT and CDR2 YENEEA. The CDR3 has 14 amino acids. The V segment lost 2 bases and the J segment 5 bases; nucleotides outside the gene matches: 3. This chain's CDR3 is CASSLTQGDNEQFF. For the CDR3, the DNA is TGTGCCAGCAGCTTAACGCAGGGGGACAATGAGCAGTTCTTC.

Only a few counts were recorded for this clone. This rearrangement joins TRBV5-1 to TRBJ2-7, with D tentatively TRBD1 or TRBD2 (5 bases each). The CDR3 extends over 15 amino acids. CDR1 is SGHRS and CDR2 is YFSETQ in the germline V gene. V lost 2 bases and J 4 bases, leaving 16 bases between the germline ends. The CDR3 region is CASSLNPGAVYEQYF. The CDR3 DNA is TGCGCCAGCAGCTTAAATCCCGGGGCGGTGTACGAGCAGTACTTC. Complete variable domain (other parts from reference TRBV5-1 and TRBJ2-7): KAGVTQTPRYLIKTRGQQVTLSCSPISGHRSVSWYQQTPGQGLQFLFEYFSETQRNKGNFPGRFSGRQFSNSRSEMNVSTLELGDSALYLCASSLNPGAVYEQYFGPGTRLTVT.

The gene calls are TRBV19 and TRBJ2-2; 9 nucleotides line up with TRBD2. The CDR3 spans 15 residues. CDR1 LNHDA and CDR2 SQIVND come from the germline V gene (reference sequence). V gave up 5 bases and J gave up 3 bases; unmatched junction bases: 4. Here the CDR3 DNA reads TGTGCCAGTAGTTTTAGCGGGGGCTACACCGGGGAGCTGTTTTTT. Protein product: CASSFSGGYTGELFF.

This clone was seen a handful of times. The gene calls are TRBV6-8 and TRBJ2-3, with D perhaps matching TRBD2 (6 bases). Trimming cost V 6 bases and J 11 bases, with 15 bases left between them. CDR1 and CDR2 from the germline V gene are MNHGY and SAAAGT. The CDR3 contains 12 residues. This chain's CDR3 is CASSAGTLLQYF. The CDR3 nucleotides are TGTGCCAGCAGCGCAGGGACTTTACTGCAGTATTTT.

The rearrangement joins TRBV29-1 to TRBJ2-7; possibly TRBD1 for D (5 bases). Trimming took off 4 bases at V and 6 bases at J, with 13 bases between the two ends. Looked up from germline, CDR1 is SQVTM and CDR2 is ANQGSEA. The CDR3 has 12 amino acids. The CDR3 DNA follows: TGCAGCGTTGGTGACAGAAGGGGCGAGCAGTACTTC. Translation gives CSVGDRRGEQYF.

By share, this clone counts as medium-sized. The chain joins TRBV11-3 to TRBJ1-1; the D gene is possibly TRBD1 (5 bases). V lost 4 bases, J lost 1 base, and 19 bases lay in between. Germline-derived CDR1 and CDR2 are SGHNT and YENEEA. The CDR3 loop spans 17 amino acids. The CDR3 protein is CASSYLFAGAANTEAFF. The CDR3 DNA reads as TGTGCCAGCAGCTACCTCTTCGCCGGGGCAGCGAACACTGAAGCTTTCTTT.

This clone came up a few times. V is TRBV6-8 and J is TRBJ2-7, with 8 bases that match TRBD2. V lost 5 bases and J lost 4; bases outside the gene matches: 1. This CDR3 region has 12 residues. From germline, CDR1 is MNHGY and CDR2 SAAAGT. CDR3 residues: CASSSGSYEQYF. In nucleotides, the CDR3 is TGTGCCAGCAGTAGCGGGAGTTACGAGCAGTACTTC.

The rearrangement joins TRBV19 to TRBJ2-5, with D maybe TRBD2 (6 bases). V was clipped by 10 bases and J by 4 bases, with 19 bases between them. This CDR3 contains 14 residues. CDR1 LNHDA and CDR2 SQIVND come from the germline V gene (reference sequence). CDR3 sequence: CATATRGLGETQYF. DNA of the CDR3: TGTGCCACCGCGACTCGGGGACTGGGAGAGACCCAGTACTTC.

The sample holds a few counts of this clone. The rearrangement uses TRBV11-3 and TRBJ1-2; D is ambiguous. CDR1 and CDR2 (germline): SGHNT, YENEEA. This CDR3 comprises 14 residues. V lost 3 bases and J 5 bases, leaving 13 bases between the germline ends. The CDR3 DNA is TGTGCCAGCAGCTTGTCCGGCGTGGGTTATGGCTACACCTTC. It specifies CASSLSGVGYGYTF.

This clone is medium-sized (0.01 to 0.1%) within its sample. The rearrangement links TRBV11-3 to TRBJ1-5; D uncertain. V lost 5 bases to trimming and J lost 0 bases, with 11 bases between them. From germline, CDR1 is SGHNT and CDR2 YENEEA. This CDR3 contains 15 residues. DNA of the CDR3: TGTGCCAGCAGCCAGAGTTCATATAGCAATCAGCCCCAGCATTTT. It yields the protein CASSQSSYSNQPQHF.

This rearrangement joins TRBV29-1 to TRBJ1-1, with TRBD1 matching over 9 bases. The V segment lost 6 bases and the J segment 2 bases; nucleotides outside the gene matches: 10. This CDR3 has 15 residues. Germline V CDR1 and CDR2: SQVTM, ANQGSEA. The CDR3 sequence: CSVHSPGQGNTEAFF. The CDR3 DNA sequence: TGCAGCGTCCATTCACCGGGACAGGGTAACACTGAAGCTTTCTTT.

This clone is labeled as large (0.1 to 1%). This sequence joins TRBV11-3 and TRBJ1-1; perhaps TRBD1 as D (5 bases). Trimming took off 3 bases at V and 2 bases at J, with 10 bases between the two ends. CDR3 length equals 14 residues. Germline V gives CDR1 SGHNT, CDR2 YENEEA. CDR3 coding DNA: TGTGCCAGCAGCTTGGGGGGTCCCAACACTGAAGCTTTCTTT. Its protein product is CASSLGGPNTEAFF.

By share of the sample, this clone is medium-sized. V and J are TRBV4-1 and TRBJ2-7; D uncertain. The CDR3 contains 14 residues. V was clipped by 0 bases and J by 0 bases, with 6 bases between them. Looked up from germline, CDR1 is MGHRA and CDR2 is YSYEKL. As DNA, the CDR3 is TGCGCCAGCAGCCAAGAGGCCGGCTCCTACGAGCAGTACTTC. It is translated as CASSQEAGSYEQYF.

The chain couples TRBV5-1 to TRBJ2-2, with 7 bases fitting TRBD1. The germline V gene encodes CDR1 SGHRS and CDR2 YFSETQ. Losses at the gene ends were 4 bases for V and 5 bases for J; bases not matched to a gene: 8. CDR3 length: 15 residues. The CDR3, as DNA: TGCGCCAGCAGCGGGGACAGTTTACGGACCGGGGAGCTGTTTTTT. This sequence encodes CASSGDSLRTGELFF. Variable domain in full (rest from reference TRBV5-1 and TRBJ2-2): KAGVTQTPRYLIKTRGQQVTLSCSPISGHRSVSWYQQTPGQGLQFLFEYFSETQRNKGNFPGRFSGRQFSNSRSEMNVSTLELGDSALYLCASSGDSLRTGELFFGEGSRLTVL.

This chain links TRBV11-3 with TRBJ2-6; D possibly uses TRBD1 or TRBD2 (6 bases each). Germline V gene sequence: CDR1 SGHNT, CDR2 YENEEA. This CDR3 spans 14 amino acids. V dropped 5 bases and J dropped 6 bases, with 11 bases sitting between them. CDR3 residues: CASSPGGSANVLTF. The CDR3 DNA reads TGTGCCAGCAGCCCCGGGGGCTCGGCCAACGTCCTGACTTTC.

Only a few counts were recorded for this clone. CDR3 in amino acids: CATSGRGGLETQYF. For the CDR3, the DNA is TGTGCCACCAGCGGGCGGGGGGGCTTGGAGACCCAGTACTTC. V usage is TRBV15 and J usage is TRBJ2-5, with 9 bases lining up with TRBD2. V was pared by 5 bases and J by 5 bases, with 6 bases of the junction left unmatched. In germline, CDR1 is LNHNV, CDR2 YYDKDF (reference sequence). The CDR3 is made up of 14 amino acids.

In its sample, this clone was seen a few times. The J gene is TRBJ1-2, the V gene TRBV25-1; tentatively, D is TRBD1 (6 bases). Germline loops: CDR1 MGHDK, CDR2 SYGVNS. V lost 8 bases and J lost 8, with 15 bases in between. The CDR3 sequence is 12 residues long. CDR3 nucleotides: TGTGCCAGCGCGGCAGGGGATAAAGGCTACACCTTC. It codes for CASAAGDKGYTF.

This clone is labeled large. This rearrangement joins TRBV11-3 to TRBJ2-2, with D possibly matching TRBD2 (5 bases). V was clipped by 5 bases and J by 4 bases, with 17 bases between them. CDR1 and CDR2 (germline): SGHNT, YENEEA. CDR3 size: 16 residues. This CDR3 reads CASSPLGDVGTGELFF. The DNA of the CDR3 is TGTGCCAGCAGCCCCTTGGGAGACGTTGGCACCGGGGAGCTGTTTTTT.

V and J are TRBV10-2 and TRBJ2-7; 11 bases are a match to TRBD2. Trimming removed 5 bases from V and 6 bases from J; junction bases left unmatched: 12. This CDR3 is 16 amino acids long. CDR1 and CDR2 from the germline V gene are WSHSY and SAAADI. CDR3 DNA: TGCGCCAGCAGTCCCGGGGCTAGCGGGGGGTATATCGAGCAGTACTTC. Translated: CASSPGASGGYIEQYF.